This T cell receptor beta chain was recorded in a study of early T cells in non-severe SARS-CoV-2 infection. Germline V gene lookup returns CDR1 SQVTM and CDR2 ANQGSEA. Trimming took 4 bases from V and 12 from J, leaving 19 bases between them. The CDR3 sequence is 13 residues long. TCRdb reanalysed the 5' RACE reads using MiXCR and keeps one entry per CDR3 protein. The repertoire holds about 44,000 distinct CDR3 sequences, with 12% as singletons. This chain links TRBV29-1 with TRBJ2-1; the D gene is possibly TRBD2 (6 bases). The sequence was collected from an adult who was a healthcare worker with PCR-confirmed SARS-CoV-2 infection or an uninfected control (not recorded which). The sequenced sample was whole blood. The CDR3 loop reads CSVVPDTGAWQFF. The CDR3 DNA is TGCAGCGTTGTGCCGGACACGGGAGCGTGGCAGTTCTTC.